The 17 T cell receptor beta chains below were found in one sample sequenced in a study of blood T cell repertoires in COVID-19. Here immunoSEQ multiplex PCR was the method, and the copy in TCRdb shows in-frame clones only, minus some. This sample carries some 160,000 clones, 88% of them seen once, and the ten largest clones take 2% to 2.5%. What was sequenced was peripheral blood. These TCRs come from a man aged 50 to 59 who had recovered from COVID-19.

A word on this clone: Other DNA sequences from this sample encode an identical CDR3 as well. The chain couples TRBV18 to TRBJ2-3, with 15 nucleotides matching TRBD2. V trimming: 0 bases; J trimming: 3 bases; junction bases outside the gene matches: 1. Germline loops: CDR1 KGHSH, CDR2 LQKENI. The CDR3 consists of 17 residues. The CDR3 coding sequence is TGTGCCAGCTCACCACCGGGACTAGCGGGAGGAACAGATACGCAGTATTTT. Protein product: CASSPPGLAGGTDTQYF.

V is TRBV7-2 and J is TRBJ2-7; 13 bases are a match to TRBD2. The CDR3 runs 18 residues. Germline-derived CDR1 and CDR2 are SGHTA and FQGNSA. Unmatched junction bases numbered 6, after V lost 0 bases and J lost 1 base. The CDR3, as DNA: TGTGCCAGCAGCTTAGCGCGGGGACTAGCGGGACTATCCTACGAGCAGTACTTC. It codes for CASSLARGLAGLSYEQYF.

The rearrangement links TRBV5-1 to TRBJ2-1; weak D call: TRBD2 (5 bases). CDR1 and CDR2 (germline): SGHRS, YFSETQ. The ends were cut back, 4 bases at V and 0 bases at J, with 17 bases in the middle. The CDR3 is made up of 17 amino acids. CDR3 nucleotide sequence: TGCGCCAGCAGCCTGGAGACTACCCTAAGCTCCTACAATGAGCAGTTCTTC. Translated, it gives CASSLETTLSSYNEQFF.

The chain recombines TRBV19 with TRBJ1-2; no definite D call. Germline values: CDR1 LNHDA, CDR2 SQIVND (reference sequence). The CDR3 spans 12 residues. V was trimmed by 3 bases and J by 5 bases, leaving 7 bases between them. The DNA for the CDR3 is TGTGCCAGTAGTATTAGCGTTTATGGCTACACCTTC. It specifies CASSISVYGYTF.

This chain links TRBV6-6 with TRBJ1-4, with 9 bases identical to TRBD1. The germline gives CDR1 MNHNY, CDR2 SVGAGI (reference sequence). CDR3 length equals 15 residues. The V gene end was trimmed by 2 bases and the J gene end by 8 bases; junction bases not matched to a gene: 6. Here the CDR3 reads CASSYGGTGNEKLFF. The CDR3 DNA is TGTGCCAGCAGTTACGGCGGGACAGGGAACGAAAAACTGTTTTTT.

J is TRBJ2-1 and V is TRBV6-2 or TRBV6-3, with 10 bases that match TRBD2. CDR1 is MNHEY and CDR2 is SVGEGT in the germline V gene. There are 16 residues in the CDR3. After removal of 5 bases from V and 7 bases from J, the junction contained 11 bases not matched to a gene. Written as DNA, the CDR3 is TGTGCCAGCAGTACGGGACTAGCGTCATTCAAGAATGAGCAGTTCTTC. This encodes CASSTGLASFKNEQFF.

The chain uses TRBV6-5 and TRBJ2-2, with TRBD1 identical over 8 bases. The J segment lost 0 bases and the V segment lost 10 bases, leaving 4 bases of the junction unmatched. The CDR3 is 14 amino acids. The V gene's germline CDR1 is MNHEY and CDR2 SVGAGI. The CDR3 sequence: CATRGLSNTGELFF. For the CDR3, the DNA is TGTGCCACCAGGGGGCTCTCGAACACCGGGGAGCTGTTTTTT.

The rearrangement links TRBV5-5 to TRBJ1-2, with 7 bases fitting TRBD1. J was trimmed by 0 bases and V by 3 bases; bases with no gene match: 2. The CDR3 spans 14 residues. Germline-derived CDR1 and CDR2 are SGHKS and YYEKEE (reference sequence). The DNA of the CDR3 is TGTGCCAGCAGCTCGGACAGGACTAACTATGGCTACACCTTC. This translates into CASSSDRTNYGYTF.

V gene TRBV15 combines with J gene TRBJ2-5; possible D gene TRBD2, 5 bases. Trimming shortened V by 3 bases and J by 4 bases, and 12 bases separated the two germline ends. This CDR3 spans 14 amino acids. Germline CDR1 LNHNV, CDR2 YYDKDF (reference sequence). CDR3 in amino acids: CATSSGNPGETQYF. In nucleotides, the CDR3 is TGTGCCACCAGCAGCGGGAACCCCGGAGAGACCCAGTACTTC. The full variable domain, in which reference TRBV15 and TRBJ2-5 provide the parts outside the CDR3, is DAMVIQNPRYQVTQFGKPVTLSCSQTLNHNVMYWYQQKSSQAPKLLFHYYDKDFNNEADTPDNFQSRRPNTSFCFLDIRSPGLGDTAMYLCATSSGNPGETQYFGPGTRLLVL.

CDR3 nucleotide sequence: TGTGCCAGCAGCCAAGAACAAACGGGGGGGCGACCCTACAATGAGCAGTTCTTC. Amino acids: CASSQEQTGGRPYNEQFF. The V and J genes are TRBV3-1 (or the pseudogene TRBV3-2) and TRBJ2-1, with 8 bases lining up with TRBD2. Looked up from germline, CDR1 is LGHDT and CDR2 is YNNKEL (reference sequence). After removal of 0 bases from V and 2 bases from J, the junction contained 9 bases not matched to a gene. The CDR3 totals 18 residues.

This clone came up once. This chain uses TRBV7-3 with TRBJ1-1; TRBD1 is a possible D gene (6 bases). Trimming left V 1 base short and J 1 base short, with 10 bases between. The CDR3 length is 15 residues. Germline V gene lookup returns CDR1 SGHTA and CDR2 FQGTGA. For the CDR3, the DNA is TGTGCCAGCAGCTTAAGACCGACAGGGAACACTGAAGCTTTCTTT. Translating gives CASSLRPTGNTEAFF.

J is TRBJ2-7 and V is TRBV5-1; D might be TRBD2 (5 bases). Trimming cost V 0 bases and J 8 bases, with 18 bases left between them. Germline loops: CDR1 SGHRS, CDR2 YFSETQ. This CDR3 region has 15 residues. Written as DNA, the CDR3 is TGCGCCAGCAGCTTGGCGCCGTTCGGGGTGGACCAGCAGTACTTC. Its translation is CASSLAPFGVDQQYF.

The gene calls are TRBV7-9 and TRBJ2-7; TRBD1 aligns across 9 bases. Germline assignment: CDR1 SEHNR and CDR2 FQNEAQ (reference sequence). The CDR3 totals 14 residues. The V segment lost 5 bases and the J segment 5 bases; nucleotides outside the gene matches: 7. The CDR3, as DNA: TGTGCCAGCAGCCCTCCGGGACAGGGTCACGAGCAGTACTTC. It codes for CASSPPGQGHEQYF.

The CDR3 DNA follows: TGTGCCAGCCGTAACCAGGGGGCCGACAATCAGCCCCAGCATTTT. Translating it yields CASRNQGADNQPQHF. The J gene is TRBJ1-5, the V gene TRBV2, with 8 bases matching TRBD1. The CDR3 is 15 residues long. CDR1 SNHLY and CDR2 FYNNEI come from the germline V gene. Germline trimming cut 8 bases from V and 3 bases from J; bases unmatched to any gene: 9.

The chain links TRBV9 to TRBJ2-5, with D maybe TRBD2 (5 bases). CDR1 SGDLS and CDR2 YYNGEE come from the germline V gene. V lost 4 bases and J 5 bases, leaving 18 bases between the germline ends. This CDR3 has 15 residues. CDR3 residues: CASSRELAAPETQYF. The CDR3 DNA reads as TGTGCCAGCAGCCGAGAGCTAGCTGCACCCGAGACCCAGTACTTC.

The CDR3 sequence: CAWSPPPTNEKLFF. In DNA form, the CDR3 reads TGTGCCTGGAGTCCTCCTCCCACTAATGAAAAACTGTTTTTT. V and J are TRBV30 and TRBJ1-4; no firm D call. The V gene's germline CDR1 is GTSNPN and CDR2 SVGIG (reference sequence). The CDR3 sequence is 14 residues long. Trimming stripped 2 bases from V and 2 bases from J, with 9 bases between.

The chain is built from TRBV11-2 and TRBJ1-2; 9 bases match TRBD1. Per germline, CDR1 SGHAT and CDR2 FQNNGV. The CDR3 is 17 residues long. The CDR3 loop reads CARKSGYRGQNHYGYTF. In nucleotides, the CDR3 is TGTGCGCGCAAGAGCGGGTACAGGGGGCAAAACCACTATGGCTACACCTTC.